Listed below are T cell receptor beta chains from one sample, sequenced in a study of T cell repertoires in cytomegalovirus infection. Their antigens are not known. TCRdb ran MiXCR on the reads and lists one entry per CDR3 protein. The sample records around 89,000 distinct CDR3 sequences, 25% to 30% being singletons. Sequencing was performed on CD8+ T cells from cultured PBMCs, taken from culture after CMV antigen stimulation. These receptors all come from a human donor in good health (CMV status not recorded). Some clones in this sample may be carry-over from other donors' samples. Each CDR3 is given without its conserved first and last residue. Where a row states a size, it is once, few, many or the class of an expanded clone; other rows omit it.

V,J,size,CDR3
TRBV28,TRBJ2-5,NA,ASSLLTNRGRRETQY
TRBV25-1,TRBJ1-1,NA,ASNPQEEDEAF
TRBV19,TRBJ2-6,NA,ASSSLLGGANVLT
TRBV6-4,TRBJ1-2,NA,ASSDSGGDGYT
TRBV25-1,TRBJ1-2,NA,ASGNYGYT
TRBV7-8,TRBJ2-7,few,ASSLQQGHSYEQY
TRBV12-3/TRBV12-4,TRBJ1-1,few,ASSPGGRVVTEAF
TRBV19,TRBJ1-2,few,ASYRDTMYGYT
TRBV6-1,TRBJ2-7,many,ASRAAGTGWGEQY
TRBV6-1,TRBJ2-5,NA,TSSWTGATREETQY
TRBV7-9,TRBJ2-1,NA,ASSSYVSSYNEQF
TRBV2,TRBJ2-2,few,ASSEGAGELF
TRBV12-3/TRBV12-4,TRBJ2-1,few,ASKGLAGGREQF
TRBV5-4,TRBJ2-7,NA,ASSWGWGGSYEQY
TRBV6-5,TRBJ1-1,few,ASKVTDRLNTEAF
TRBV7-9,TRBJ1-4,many,ASSSTQMEKLF
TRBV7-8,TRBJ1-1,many,ASSLWDGTEAF
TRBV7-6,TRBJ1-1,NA,ASSLLGGTANTEAF
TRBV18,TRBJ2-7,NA,ASSPVGIYEQY
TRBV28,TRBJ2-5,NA,ASRQAGGYQETQY
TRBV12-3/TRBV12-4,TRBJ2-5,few,ASRGTGVETQY
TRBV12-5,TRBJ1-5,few,ASGLDSDRAGQPQH
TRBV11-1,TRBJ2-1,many,ASSLRDGAHNEQF
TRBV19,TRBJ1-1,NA,AAKETNTEAF
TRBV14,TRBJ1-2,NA,ASSPGTGGLGYT
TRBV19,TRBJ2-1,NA,ARFLGGRGSYNEQF
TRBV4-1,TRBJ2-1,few,ASSSGGEQF
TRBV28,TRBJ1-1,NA,ASSPQGYGNEAF
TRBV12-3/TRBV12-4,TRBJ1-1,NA,ASSPARTEAF
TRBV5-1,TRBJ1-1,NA,ASSLVPGFTEAF
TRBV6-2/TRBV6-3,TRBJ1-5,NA,ASSYVGGSQPQH
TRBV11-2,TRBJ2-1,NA,ASSRVTNEQF
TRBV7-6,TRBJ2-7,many,ASSLAGWSESYEQY
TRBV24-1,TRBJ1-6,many,ATSDLGHYNSPLH
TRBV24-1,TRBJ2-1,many,ATSDLPLDEQF
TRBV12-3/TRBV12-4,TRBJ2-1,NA,ASMERPYNEQF
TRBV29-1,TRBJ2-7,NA,SVPGQESYEQY
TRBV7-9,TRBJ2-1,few,ASSLGQGLPYNEQF
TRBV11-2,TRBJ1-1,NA,ASSFPPSGENTGAF
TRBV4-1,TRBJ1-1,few,ASSQGGGEAF
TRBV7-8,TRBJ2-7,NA,ASSAHGEQY